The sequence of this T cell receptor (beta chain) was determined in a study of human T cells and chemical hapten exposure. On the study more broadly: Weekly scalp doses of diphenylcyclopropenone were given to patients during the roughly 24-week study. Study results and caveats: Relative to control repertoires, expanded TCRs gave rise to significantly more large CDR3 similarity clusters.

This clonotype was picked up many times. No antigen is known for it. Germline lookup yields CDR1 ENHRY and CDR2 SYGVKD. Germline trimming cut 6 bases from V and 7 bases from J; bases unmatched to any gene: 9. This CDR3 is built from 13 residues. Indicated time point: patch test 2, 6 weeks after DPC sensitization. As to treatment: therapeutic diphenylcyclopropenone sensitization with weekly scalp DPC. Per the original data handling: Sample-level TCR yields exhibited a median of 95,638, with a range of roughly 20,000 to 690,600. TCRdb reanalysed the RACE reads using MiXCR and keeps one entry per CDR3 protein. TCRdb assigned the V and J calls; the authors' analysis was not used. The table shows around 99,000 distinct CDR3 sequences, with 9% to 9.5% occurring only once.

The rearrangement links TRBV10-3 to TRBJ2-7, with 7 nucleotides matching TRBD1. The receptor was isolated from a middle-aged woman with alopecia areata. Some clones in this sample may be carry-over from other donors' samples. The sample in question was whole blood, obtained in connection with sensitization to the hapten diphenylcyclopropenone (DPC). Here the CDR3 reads CAISSTGAEEQYF. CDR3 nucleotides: TGTGCCATCAGCTCTACAGGGGCTGAGGAGCAGTACTTC.